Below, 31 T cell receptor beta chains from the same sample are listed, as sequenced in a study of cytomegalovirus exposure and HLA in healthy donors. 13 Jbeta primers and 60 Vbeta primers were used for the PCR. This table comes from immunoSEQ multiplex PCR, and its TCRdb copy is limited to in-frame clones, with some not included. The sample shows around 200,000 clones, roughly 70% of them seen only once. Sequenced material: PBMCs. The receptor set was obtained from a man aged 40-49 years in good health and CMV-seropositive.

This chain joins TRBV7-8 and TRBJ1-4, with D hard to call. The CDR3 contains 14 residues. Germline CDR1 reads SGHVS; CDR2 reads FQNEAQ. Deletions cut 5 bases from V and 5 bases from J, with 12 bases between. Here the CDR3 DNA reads TGTGCCAGCAGCCATAGCTTCCAGAATGAAAAACTGTTTTTT. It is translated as CASSHSFQNEKLFF. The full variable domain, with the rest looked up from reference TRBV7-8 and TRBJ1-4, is GAGVSQSPRYKVAKRGQDVALRCDPISGHVSLFWYQQALGQGPEFLTYFQNEAQLDKSGLPSDRFFAERPEGSVSTLKIQRTQQEDSAVYLCASSHSFQNEKLFFGSGTQLSVL.

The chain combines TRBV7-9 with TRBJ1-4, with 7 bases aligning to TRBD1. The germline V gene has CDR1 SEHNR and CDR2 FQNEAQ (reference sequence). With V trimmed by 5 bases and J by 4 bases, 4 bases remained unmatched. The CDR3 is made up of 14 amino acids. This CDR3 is CASSRDRYNEKLFF. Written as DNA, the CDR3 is TGTGCCAGCAGCAGGGACAGATATAATGAAAAACTGTTTTTT.

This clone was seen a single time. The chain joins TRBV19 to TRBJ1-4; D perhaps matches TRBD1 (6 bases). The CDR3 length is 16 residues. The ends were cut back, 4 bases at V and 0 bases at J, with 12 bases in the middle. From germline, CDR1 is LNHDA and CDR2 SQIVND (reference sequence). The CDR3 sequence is CASSRGTPPTNEKLFF. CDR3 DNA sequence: TGTGCCAGTAGTAGAGGGACACCTCCAACTAATGAAAAACTGTTTTTT.

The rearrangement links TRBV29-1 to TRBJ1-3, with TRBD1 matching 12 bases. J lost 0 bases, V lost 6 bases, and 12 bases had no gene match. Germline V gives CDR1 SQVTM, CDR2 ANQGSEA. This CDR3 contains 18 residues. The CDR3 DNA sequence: TGCAGCGTATCCGGGACAGGGGGCTTCGCAGACTCTGGAAACACCATATATTTT. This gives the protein CSVSGTGGFADSGNTIYF.

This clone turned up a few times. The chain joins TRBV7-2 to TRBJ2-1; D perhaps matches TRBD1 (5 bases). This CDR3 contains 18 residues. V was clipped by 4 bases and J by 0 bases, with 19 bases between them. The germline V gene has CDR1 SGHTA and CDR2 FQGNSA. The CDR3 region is CASSYDSYRPSSYNEQFF. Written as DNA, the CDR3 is TGTGCCAGCAGCTATGACAGCTACAGACCAAGCTCCTACAATGAGCAGTTCTTC.

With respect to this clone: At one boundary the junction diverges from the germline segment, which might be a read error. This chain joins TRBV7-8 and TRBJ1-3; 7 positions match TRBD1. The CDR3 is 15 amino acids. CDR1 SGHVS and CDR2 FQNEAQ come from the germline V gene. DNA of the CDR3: TGTGCCAGCAGCCGCGACAGGGAACCTGGAAACGCCATATATTTT. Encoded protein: CASSRDREPGNAIYF.

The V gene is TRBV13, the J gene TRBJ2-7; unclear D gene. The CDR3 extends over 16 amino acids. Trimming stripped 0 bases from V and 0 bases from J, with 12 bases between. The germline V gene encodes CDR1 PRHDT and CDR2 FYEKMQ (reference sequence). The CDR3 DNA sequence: TGTGCCAGCAGCTTAGGCGGATTGTGGAGCTCCTACGAGCAGTACTTC. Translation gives CASSLGGLWSSYEQYF.

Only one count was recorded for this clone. In nucleotides, the CDR3 is TGCGCCAGCAGTCAGTCACTAGCGGGGGGGCCGGAGCAGTACTTC. As protein: CASSQSLAGGPEQYF. The chain links TRBV23-1 to TRBJ2-7, with 13 nucleotides matching TRBD2. Being an ORF, TRBV23-1 has a function that is uncertain. The V and J ends lost 3 bases and 7 bases, in that order; junction bases with no gene match: 6. The CDR3 consists of 15 residues.

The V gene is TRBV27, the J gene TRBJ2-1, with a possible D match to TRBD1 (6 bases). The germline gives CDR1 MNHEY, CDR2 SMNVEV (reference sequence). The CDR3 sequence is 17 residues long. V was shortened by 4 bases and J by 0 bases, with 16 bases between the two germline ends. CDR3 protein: CASSWGPRVSSYNEQFF. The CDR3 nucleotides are TGTGCCAGCAGTTGGGGGCCCAGGGTAAGCTCCTACAATGAGCAGTTCTTC.

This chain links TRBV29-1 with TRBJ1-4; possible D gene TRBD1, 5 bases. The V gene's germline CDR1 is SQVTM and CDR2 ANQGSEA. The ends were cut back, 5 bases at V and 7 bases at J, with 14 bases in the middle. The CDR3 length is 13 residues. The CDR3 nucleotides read TGCAGCGTTTCGTCAGGGAGGGGTGAAAAACTGTTTTTT. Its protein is CSVSSGRGEKLFF. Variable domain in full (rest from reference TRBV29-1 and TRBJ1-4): SAVISQKPSRDICQRGTSLTIQCQVDSQVTMMFWYRQQPGQSLTLIATANQGSEATYESGFVIDKFPISRPNLTFSTLTVSNMSPEDSSIYLCSVSSGRGEKLFFGSGTQLSVL.

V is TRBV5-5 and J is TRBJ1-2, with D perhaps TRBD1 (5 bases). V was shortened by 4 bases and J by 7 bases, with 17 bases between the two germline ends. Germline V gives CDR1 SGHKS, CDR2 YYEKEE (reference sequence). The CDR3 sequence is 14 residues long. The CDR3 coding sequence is TGTGCCAGCAGCCGCCCGGACACCGGGGGTGGCTACACCTTC. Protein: CASSRPDTGGGYTF.

DNA of the CDR3: TGTGCCAGCATTCGGGGGTCGGGGGGCACTGAAGCTTTCTTT. This translates into CASIRGSGGTEAFF. This sequence joins TRBV6-5 and TRBJ1-1; a weak D match, TRBD1 (5 bases). This CDR3 is built from 14 residues. Germline assignment: CDR1 MNHEY and CDR2 SVGAGI. Trimming pared 7 bases from V and 4 bases from J, leaving 16 bases between.

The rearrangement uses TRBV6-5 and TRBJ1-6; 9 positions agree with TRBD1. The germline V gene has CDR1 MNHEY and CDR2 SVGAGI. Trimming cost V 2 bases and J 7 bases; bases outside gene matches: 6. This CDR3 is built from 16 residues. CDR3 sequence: CASSYTTGTGNSPLHF. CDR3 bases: TGTGCCAGCAGTTACACCACCGGGACAGGGAATTCACCCCTCCACTTT.

CDR3 sequence: CSVATAGFVFF. In DNA form, the CDR3 reads TGCAGCGTTGCCACCGCAGGCTTTGTGTTTTTT. V is TRBV29-1 and J is TRBJ2-2; unclear D gene. This CDR3 spans 11 amino acids. Between the trimmed V and J ends, which lost 4 bases and 15 bases, there was a span of 15 bases. CDR1 and CDR2 from the germline V gene are SQVTM and ANQGSEA.

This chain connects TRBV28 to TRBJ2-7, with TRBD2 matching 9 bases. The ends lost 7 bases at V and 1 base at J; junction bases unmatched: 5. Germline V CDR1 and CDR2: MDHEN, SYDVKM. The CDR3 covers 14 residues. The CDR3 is CASTPSGDSYEQYF. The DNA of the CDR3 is TGTGCCAGCACACCTAGCGGGGATTCCTACGAGCAGTACTTC.

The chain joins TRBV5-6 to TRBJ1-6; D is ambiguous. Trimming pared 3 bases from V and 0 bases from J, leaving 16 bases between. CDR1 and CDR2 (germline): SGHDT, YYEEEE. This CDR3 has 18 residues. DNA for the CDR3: TGTGCCAGCAGCTCCGGACTAACAGAGGCCTCCTATAATTCACCCCTCCACTTT. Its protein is CASSSGLTEASYNSPLHF.

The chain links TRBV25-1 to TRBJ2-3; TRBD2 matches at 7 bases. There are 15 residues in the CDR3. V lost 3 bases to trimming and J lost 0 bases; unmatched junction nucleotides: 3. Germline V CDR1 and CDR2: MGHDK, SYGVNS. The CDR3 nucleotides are TGTGCCAGCAGTGAGGTAGCGGGTAGCACAGATACGCAGTATTTT. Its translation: CASSEVAGSTDTQYF.

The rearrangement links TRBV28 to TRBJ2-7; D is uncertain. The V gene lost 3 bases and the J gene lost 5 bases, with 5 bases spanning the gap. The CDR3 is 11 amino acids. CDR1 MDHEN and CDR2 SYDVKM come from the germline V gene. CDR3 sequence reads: CASSFFNEQYF. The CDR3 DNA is TGTGCCAGCAGTTTTTTTAACGAGCAGTACTTC.

The CDR3 here is CASTSGGREKLFF. As DNA, the CDR3 is TGTGCCAGCACATCAGGGGGACGCGAAAAACTGTTTTTT. The chain carries TRBV6-5 and TRBJ1-4, with 7 bases that match TRBD1. The V and J ends lost 7 bases and 8 bases, in that order; junction bases with no gene match: 7. Germline CDR1 reads MNHEY; CDR2 reads SVGAGI. The CDR3 spans 13 residues.

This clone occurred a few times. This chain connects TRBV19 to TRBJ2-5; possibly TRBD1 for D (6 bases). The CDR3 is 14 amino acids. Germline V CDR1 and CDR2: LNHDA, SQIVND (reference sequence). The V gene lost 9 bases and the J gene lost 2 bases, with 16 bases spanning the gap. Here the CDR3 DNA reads TGTGCCAGCCAGACAGGTACTGGACAAGAGACCCAGTACTTC. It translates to CASQTGTGQETQYF. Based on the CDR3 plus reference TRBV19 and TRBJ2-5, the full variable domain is DGGITQSPKYLFRKEGQNVTLSCEQNLNHDAMYWYRQDPGQGLRLIYYSQIVNDFQKGDIAEGYSVSREKKESFPLTVTSAQKNPTAFYLCASQTGTGQETQYFGPGTRLLVL.

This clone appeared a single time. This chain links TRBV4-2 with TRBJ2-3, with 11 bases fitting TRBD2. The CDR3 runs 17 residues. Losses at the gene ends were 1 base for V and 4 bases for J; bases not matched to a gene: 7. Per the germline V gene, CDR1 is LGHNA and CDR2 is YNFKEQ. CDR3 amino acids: CASSQVLAGEAADTQYF. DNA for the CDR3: TGTGCCAGCAGCCAAGTACTAGCGGGGGAGGCGGCAGATACGCAGTATTTT.

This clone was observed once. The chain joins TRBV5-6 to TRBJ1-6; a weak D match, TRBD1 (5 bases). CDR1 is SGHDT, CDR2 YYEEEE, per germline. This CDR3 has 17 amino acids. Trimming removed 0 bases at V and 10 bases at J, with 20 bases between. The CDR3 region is CASSLAGQGTFESPLHF. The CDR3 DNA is TGTGCCAGCAGCTTGGCTGGGCAGGGTACATTCGAATCACCCCTCCACTTT.

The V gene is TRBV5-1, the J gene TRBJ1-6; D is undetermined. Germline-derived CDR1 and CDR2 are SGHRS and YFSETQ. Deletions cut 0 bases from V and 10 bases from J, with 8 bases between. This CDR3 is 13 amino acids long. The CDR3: CASSLAGRSPLHF. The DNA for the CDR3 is TGCGCCAGCAGCTTGGCAGGCCGCTCACCCCTCCACTTT. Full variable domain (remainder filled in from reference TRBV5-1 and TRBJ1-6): KAGVTQTPRYLIKTRGQQVTLSCSPISGHRSVSWYQQTPGQGLQFLFEYFSETQRNKGNFPGRFSGRQFSNSRSEMNVSTLELGDSALYLCASSLAGRSPLHFGNGTRLTVT.

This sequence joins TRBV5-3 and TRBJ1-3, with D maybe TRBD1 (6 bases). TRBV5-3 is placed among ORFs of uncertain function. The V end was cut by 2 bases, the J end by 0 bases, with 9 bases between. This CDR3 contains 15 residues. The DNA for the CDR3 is TGTGCCAGAAGCTTCGGGGACACCTCTGGAAACACCATATATTTT. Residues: CARSFGDTSGNTIYF.

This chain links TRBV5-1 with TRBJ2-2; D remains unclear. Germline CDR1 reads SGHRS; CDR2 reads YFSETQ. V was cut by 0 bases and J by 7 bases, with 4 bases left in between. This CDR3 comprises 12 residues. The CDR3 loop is CASSLEYGELFF. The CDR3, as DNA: TGCGCCAGCAGCTTGGAATACGGGGAGCTGTTTTTT.

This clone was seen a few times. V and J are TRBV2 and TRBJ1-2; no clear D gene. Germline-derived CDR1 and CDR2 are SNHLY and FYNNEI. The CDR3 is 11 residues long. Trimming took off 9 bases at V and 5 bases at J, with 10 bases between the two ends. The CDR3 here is CASLIGYGYTF. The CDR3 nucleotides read TGTGCCAGTCTAATCGGGTATGGCTACACCTTC.

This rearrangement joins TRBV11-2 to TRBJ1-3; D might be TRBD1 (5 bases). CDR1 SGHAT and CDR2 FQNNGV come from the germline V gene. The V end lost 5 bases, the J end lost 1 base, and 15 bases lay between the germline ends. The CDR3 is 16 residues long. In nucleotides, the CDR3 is TGTGCCAGCAGCACTCAAAACCGGGGGTCTGGAAACACCATATATTTT. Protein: CASSTQNRGSGNTIYF.

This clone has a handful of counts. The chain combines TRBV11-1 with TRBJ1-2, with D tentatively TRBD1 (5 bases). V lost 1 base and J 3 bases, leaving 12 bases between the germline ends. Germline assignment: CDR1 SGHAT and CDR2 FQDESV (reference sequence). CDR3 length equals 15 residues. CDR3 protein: CASSLGGLNDYGYTF. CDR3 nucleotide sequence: TGTGCCAGCAGCTTAGGGGGCCTCAATGACTATGGCTACACCTTC.

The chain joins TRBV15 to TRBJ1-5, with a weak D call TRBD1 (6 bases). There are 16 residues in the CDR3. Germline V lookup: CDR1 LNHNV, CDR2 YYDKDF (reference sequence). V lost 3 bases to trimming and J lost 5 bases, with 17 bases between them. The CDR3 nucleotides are TGTGCCACCAGCAGGGGGGGCGGGGGAGTTTATCAGCCCCAGCATTTT. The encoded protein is CATSRGGGGVYQPQHF.

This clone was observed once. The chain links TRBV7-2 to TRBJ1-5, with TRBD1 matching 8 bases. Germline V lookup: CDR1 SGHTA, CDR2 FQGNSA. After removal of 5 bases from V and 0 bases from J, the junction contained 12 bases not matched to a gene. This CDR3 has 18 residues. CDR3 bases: TGTGCCAGCAGCGCCGGGACAGGTATTCCTTATAGCAATCAGCCCCAGCATTTT. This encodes CASSAGTGIPYSNQPQHF.

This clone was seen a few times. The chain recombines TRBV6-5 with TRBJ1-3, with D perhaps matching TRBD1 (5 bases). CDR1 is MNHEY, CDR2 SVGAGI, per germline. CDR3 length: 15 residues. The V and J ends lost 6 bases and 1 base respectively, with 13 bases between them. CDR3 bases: TGTGCCAGCAGCCCCTTTCAGGGTTCTGGAAACACCATATATTTT. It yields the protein CASSPFQGSGNTIYF.